Given below is one T cell receptor (beta chain) in context. Its antigen is currently unknown. TCRdb recomputed calls from the 5' RACE reads with MiXCR, one row per CDR3 protein. Of 250,000 to 300,000 distinct CDR3 sequences listed, more than 15% were seen once; the top ten hold 20% to 25%. This entry comes from a study of T-cell memory formation after mild COVID-19. General study findings and limits: The pre-infection memory compartment contained some responding clones, suggesting cross-reactive memory joined. CD4+ clones that contracted lay mainly in CM and EM; CD8+ ones lay in EMRA.

V lost 2 bases to trimming and J lost 4 bases, with 20 bases between them. Looked up from germline, CDR1 is SEHNR and CDR2 is FQNEAQ (reference sequence). This CDR3 has 17 amino acids. The sample was PBMCs or a T cell subset sorted from them (not recorded which). V is TRBV7-9 and J is TRBJ2-5; tentatively, D is TRBD2 (6 bases). The sequence derives from a man between 18 and 29 years old who had mild COVID-19 (a few samples of this study predate the infection). Cell type and time point are not known. The CDR3 nucleotides read TGTGCCAGCAGCTTATGGAGGGGAGAAGGGTTGCGAGAGACCCAGTACTTC. Translating gives CASSLWRGEGLRETQYF.